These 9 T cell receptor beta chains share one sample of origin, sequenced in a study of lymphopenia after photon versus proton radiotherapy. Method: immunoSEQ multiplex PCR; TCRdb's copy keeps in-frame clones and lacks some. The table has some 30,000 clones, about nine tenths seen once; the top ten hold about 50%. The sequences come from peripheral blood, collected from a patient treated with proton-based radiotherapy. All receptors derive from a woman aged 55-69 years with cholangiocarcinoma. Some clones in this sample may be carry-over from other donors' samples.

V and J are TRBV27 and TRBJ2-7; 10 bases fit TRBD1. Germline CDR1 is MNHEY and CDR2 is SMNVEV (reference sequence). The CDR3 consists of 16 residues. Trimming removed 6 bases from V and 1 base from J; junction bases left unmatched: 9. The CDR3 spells CASRPSTGGESYEQYF. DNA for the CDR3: TGTGCCAGCAGACCCTCGACAGGGGGCGAATCCTACGAGCAGTACTTC.

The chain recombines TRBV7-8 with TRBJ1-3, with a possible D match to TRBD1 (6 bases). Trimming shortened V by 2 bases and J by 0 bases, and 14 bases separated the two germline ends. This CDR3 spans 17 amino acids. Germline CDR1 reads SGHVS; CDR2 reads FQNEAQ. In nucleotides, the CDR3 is TGTGCCAGCAGCTTAAGGGGGACGGTCGTCTCTGGAAACACCATATATTTT. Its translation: CASSLRGTVVSGNTIYF.

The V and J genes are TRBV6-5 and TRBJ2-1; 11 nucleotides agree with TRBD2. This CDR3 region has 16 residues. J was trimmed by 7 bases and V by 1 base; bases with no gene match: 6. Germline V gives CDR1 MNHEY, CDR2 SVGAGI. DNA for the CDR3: TGTGCCAGCAGTTACTTTAGCGGGGGGGGCTTAAATGAGCAGTTCTTC. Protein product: CASSYFSGGGLNEQFF.

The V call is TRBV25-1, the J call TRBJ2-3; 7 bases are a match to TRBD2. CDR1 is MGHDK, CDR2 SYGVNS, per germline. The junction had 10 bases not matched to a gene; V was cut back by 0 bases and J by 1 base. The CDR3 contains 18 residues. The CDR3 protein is CASSEYSSGRWGTDTQYF. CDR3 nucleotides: TGTGCCAGCAGTGAATACAGTAGCGGGCGATGGGGCACAGATACGCAGTATTTT.

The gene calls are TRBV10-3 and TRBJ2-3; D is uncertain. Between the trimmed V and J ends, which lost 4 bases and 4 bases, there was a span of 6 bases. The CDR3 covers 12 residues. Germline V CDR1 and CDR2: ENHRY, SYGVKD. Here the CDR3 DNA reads TGTGCCATCAGTGGGGGTGCAGATACGCAGTATTTT. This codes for CAISGGADTQYF.

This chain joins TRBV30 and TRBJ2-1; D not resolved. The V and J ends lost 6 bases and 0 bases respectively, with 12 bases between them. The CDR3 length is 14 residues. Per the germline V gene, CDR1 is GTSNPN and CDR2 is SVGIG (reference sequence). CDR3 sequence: CACYRATSYNEQFF. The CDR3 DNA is TGTGCCTGTTACCGGGCCACCTCCTACAATGAGCAGTTCTTC.

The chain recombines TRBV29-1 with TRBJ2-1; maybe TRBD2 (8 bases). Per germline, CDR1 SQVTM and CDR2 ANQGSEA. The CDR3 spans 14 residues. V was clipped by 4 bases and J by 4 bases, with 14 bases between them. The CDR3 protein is CSVVAGQLYNEQFF. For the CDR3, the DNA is TGCAGCGTTGTAGCGGGACAGCTATACAATGAGCAGTTCTTC.

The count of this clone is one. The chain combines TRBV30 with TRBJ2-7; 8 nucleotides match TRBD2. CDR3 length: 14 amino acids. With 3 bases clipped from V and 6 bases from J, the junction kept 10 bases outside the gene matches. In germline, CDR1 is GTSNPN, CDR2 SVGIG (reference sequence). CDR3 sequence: CAWRKIAGMGEQYF. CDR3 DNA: TGTGCCTGGAGAAAGATAGCGGGGATGGGCGAGCAGTACTTC.

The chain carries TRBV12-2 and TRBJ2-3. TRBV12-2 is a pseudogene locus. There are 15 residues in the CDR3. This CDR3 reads CASRPDPCLLDTQYF. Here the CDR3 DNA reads TGTGCAAGTCGCCCGGACCCCTGCCTTTTAGATACGCAGTATTTT.